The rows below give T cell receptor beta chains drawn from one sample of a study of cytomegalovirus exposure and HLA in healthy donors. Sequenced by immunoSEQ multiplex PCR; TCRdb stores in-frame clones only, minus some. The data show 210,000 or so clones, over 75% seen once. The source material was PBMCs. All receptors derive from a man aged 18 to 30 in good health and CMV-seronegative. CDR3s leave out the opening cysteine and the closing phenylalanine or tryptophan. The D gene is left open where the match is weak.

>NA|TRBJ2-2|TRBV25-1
ASQASSTGELF
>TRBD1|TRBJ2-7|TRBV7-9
ASSLEGQGHSYEQY
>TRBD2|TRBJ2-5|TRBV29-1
SVGLAGGQETQY
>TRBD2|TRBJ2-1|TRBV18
ASSPTSDPYNEQF
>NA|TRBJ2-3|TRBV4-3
ASSQDSSRGGDTQY
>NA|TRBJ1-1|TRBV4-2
ASSQGGSGNTEAF
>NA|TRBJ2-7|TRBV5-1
ASSLRGALAYEQY
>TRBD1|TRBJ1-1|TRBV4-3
ASSQGDRINTEAF
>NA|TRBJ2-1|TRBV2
ASSEWWDSGSNEQF
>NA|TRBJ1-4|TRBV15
ATSRDVQAHYEKLF
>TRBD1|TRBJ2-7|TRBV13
ASSAPTGDNSYEQY
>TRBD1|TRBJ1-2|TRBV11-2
ASSSRGGQTNGYT
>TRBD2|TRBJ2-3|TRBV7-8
ATAGGPGADTQY
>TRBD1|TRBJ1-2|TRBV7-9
ASLPQGVNYGYT
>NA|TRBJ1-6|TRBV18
ASSGGVNSPLH
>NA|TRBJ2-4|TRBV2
ASSEALGGIYIQY
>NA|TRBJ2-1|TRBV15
ATSRTGGPRVYNEQF
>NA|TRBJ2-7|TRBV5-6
ASRIGGGSYEQY
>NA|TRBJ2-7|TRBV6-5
ASKLHSDPSYEQY
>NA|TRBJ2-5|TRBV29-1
SVDALQETQY
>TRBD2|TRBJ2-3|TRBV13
ASSLVSGTTTDTQY
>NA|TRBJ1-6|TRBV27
ASRGGSYNSPLH
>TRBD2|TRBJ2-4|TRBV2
ASSDGGAKNIQY
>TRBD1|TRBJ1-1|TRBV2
ASRARTGVNTEAF
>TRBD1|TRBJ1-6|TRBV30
AWSGTGGNSPLH
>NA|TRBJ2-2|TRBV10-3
AIRDAGLNTGELF
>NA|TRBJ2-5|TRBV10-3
AISPNLQETQY
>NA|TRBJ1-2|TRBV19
ASTQTGYGYT
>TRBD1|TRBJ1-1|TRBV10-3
AISTHTGQGSEAF
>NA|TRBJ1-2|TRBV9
ASTQGLPNYGYT
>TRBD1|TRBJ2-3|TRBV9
ASSARQGEMGDTQY
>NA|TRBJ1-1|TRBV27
ASSIRGNMNTEAF
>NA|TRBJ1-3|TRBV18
ASSPTSRGSGNTIY
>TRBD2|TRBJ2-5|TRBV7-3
ASSLREGETQY
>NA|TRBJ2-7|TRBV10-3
AISDLGGSYEQY
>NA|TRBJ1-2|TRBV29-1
SVEDGQNYGYT
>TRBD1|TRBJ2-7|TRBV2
ASSGGQAYEQY
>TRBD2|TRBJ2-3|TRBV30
AWSAGGTDTQY
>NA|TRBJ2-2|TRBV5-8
AILRGIGELF
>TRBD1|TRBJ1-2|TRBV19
ASSSTTGRANYGYT
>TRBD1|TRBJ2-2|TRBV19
ASSNRDRGFTGELF
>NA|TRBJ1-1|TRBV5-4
ASSSLDRDTEAF
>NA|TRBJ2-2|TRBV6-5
ASSYSGHANTGELF
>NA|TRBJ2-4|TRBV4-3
ASSQDQALAKNIQY
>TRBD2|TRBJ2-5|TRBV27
ASSLEMRTSGSRETQY